The 29 T cell receptor beta chains listed next were all sequenced from one sample in a study of Tregs in tolerant kidney transplant recipients. TCRdb's table, derived via immunoSEQ multiplex PCR, lists solely in-frame clones and lacks some. This sample has roughly 4,900 clones, with around 40% found just once. Antigens of these TCRs are unknown. The material sequenced was CD8+ T cells from blood cultured with allogeneic cells. The receptors here all came from a human donor in good health.

By share, this clone counts as large (0.1 to 1%). The junction shows a germline mismatch at one end, possibly a read error. The chain combines TRBV4-3 with TRBJ2-7; tentatively, D is TRBD2 (7 bases). The CDR3 is 13 amino acids. Germline lookup yields CDR1 LGHNA and CDR2 YSLEER. CDR3 sequence: CASSRDPTGGRGF. The CDR3 nucleotides read TGCGCCAGCAGCCGCGACCCAACGGGGGGCCGCGGCTTC.

The rearrangement joins TRBV30 to TRBJ1-6; no firm D call. The V gene lost 3 bases and the J gene lost 10 bases, with 7 bases spanning the gap. In germline, CDR1 is GTSNPN, CDR2 SVGIG (reference sequence). The CDR3 extends over 11 amino acids. In DNA form, the CDR3 reads TGTGCCTGGAGGGACTTATCACCCCTCCACTTT. It yields the protein CAWRDLSPLHF.

The CDR3, as DNA: TGTGCCAGCAGCCAAGTTCAGGGGAACACTGAAGCTTTCTTT. It encodes CASSQVQGNTEAFF. The genes are TRBV14 and TRBJ1-1, with D tentatively TRBD1 (5 bases). Germline V lookup: CDR1 SGHDN, CDR2 FVKESK. The ends were cut back, 1 base at V and 1 base at J, with 7 bases in the middle. The CDR3 spans 14 residues. Looking up the rest from reference TRBV14 and TRBJ1-1 gives the full variable domain: EAGVTQFPSHSVIEKGQTVTLRCDPISGHDNLYWYRRVMGKEIKFLLHFVKESKQDESGMPNNRFLAERTGGTYSTLKVQPAELEDSGVYFCASSQVQGNTEAFFGQGTRLTVV.

A single count supports this clone. This chain joins TRBV7-3 and TRBJ2-1; D is perhaps TRBD1 or TRBD2 (7 bases each). This CDR3 contains 14 residues. Trimming pared 5 bases from V and 8 bases from J, leaving 16 bases between. The V gene's germline CDR1 is SGHTA and CDR2 FQGTGA. CDR3 in DNA: TGTGCCAGCAGCCCAGGGGGGGAGTGGGATGAGCAGTTCTTC. Amino acid sequence: CASSPGGEWDEQFF.

The V gene is TRBV27, the J gene TRBJ2-1, with D unresolved. Between the trimmed V and J ends, which lost 3 bases and 2 bases, there was a span of 11 bases. Germline V CDR1 and CDR2: MNHEY, SMNVEV (reference sequence). This CDR3 is 15 amino acids long. The CDR3 DNA follows: TGTGCCAGCAGTTTGGGTCCGAAGCCCTACAATGAGCAGTTCTTC. Residues: CASSLGPKPYNEQFF.

This clone qualifies as medium-sized. The J gene is TRBJ1-3, the V gene TRBV7-3; D unclear. CDR3 length: 15 residues. From germline, CDR1 is SGHTA and CDR2 FQGTGA. The ends were cut back, 5 bases at V and 0 bases at J, with 11 bases in the middle. CDR3 nucleotide sequence: TGTGCCAGCAGCATAGACGGAAACTCTGGAAACACCATATATTTT. Its protein is CASSIDGNSGNTIYF.

This clone was picked up a small number of times. A junction end diverges from the germline sequence, so it may reflect a read error. The V and J genes are TRBV5-4 and TRBJ2-4, with 7 bases that match TRBD2. Germline CDR1 SGHNT, CDR2 YYREEE (reference sequence). This CDR3 has 18 amino acids. CDR3 bases: TGCGCCAGCAGCCTCCTCGGGCTAGCGGAATTAGCCAAAAACATTCAGTACTTC. Protein: CASSLLGLAELAKNIQYF.

The V call is TRBV4-1, the J call TRBJ1-1; D remains ambiguous. V was clipped by 5 bases and J by 10 bases, with 23 bases between them. CDR1 and CDR2 from the germline V gene are MGHRA and YSYEKL. The CDR3 covers 15 residues. CDR3 amino acids: CASSYIGLNTEGAFF. CDR3 DNA sequence: TGCGCCAGCAGCTACATCGGATTGAACACTGAGGGAGCTTTCTTT.

A remark on this clone: One junction end disagrees with the germline gene, perhaps due to a read error. The chain uses TRBV5-4 and TRBJ1-3; 7 bases align to TRBD1. Germline V CDR1 and CDR2: SGHNT, YYREEE (reference sequence). The CDR3 is 15 residues long. CDR3 DNA sequence: TGCGCCAGCAGCCAAACGCGGGACAGAGGAAACACCATATATTTT. Its protein is CASSQTRDRGNTIYF.

J is TRBJ2-1 and V is TRBV6-8; TRBD1 is a possible D gene (5 bases). CDR1 is MNHGY and CDR2 is SAAAGT in the germline V gene. Trimming stripped 7 bases from V and 8 bases from J, with 9 bases between. The CDR3 is made up of 11 amino acids. The CDR3 region is CASTQGYEQFF. The CDR3 DNA reads TGTGCCAGCACCCAGGGTTATGAGCAGTTCTTC.

By share of the sample, this clone is medium-sized. The chain uses TRBV15 and TRBJ1-2; no firm D call. This CDR3 spans 14 amino acids. Between the trimmed V and J ends, which lost 6 bases and 1 base, there was a span of 12 bases. From germline, CDR1 is LNHNV and CDR2 YYDKDF (reference sequence). The CDR3 region has the DNA TGTGCCACCAGTCAGCTCCCGTTTAACTATGGCTACACCTTC. Its translation: CATSQLPFNYGYTF.

This clone is labeled as large. The J gene is TRBJ2-5, the V gene TRBV4-1; 8 bases fit TRBD2. Germline V gene sequence: CDR1 MGHRA, CDR2 YSYEKL. This CDR3 is 15 amino acids long. J was trimmed by 2 bases and V by 0 bases; bases with no gene match: 2. The DNA of the CDR3 is TGCGCCAGCAGCCAAGATCCGGGGGGGCAAGAGACCCAGTACTTC. Its protein is CASSQDPGGQETQYF.

This clone rates as large (0.1 to 1%). This chain uses TRBV27 with TRBJ2-5, with 14 nucleotides matching TRBD2. The CDR3 totals 15 residues. The J segment lost 7 bases and the V segment lost 5 bases, leaving 6 bases of the junction unmatched. Germline V lookup: CDR1 MNHEY, CDR2 SMNVEV (reference sequence). The CDR3 is CASSPTSGGAATQYF. CDR3 in DNA: TGTGCCAGCAGTCCGACTAGCGGGGGGGCGGCGACCCAGTACTTC.

Relative to its sample, this clone is medium-sized. The chain recombines TRBV2 with TRBJ2-1, with no clear D. This CDR3 has 13 residues. V lost 6 bases and J 6 bases, leaving 12 bases between the germline ends. CDR1 and CDR2 (germline): SNHLY, FYNNEI. CDR3 nucleotide sequence: TGTGCCAGCAGCTCGTCCACTCCCAATGAGCAGTTCTTC. Its translation is CASSSSTPNEQFF.

Relative to its sample, this clone is medium-sized. CDR3 DNA sequence: TGTGCCAGTAGCGTCGTTGTGAACACTGAAGCTTTCTTT. As protein: CASSVVVNTEAFF. This rearrangement joins TRBV19 to TRBJ1-1; D unclear. Per the germline V gene, CDR1 is LNHDA and CDR2 is SQIVND (reference sequence). This CDR3 region has 13 residues. V was cut by 6 bases and J by 0 bases, with 8 bases left in between.

On this clone itself: A single base is all that separates this from a far larger clone, so a read error is likely. V gene TRBV7-3 combines with J gene TRBJ2-5, with 9 bases aligning to TRBD2. The V gene end was trimmed by 5 bases and the J gene end by 4 bases; junction bases not matched to a gene: 8. CDR3 size: 15 residues. CDR1 is SGHTA, CDR2 FQGTGA, per germline. Here the CDR3 DNA reads TGTGCCAGCAGCAAAGCGGGAGGCGGTGCAGAGACCCAGTACTTC. It is translated as CASSKAGGGAETQYF.

J is TRBJ2-7 and V is TRBV7-9; unclear D gene. Germline CDR1 is SEHNR and CDR2 is FQNEAQ (reference sequence). The CDR3 is 13 amino acids. Deletions cut 8 bases from V and 4 bases from J, with 15 bases between. For the CDR3, the DNA is TGTGCCAGCTCGTACGGAGCTGGTTACGAGCAGTACTTC. It codes for CASSYGAGYEQYF.

By sample share, this clone is medium-sized. The chain couples TRBV7-7 to TRBJ2-7, with D tentatively TRBD2 (6 bases). V was shortened by 1 base and J by 5 bases, with 9 bases between the two germline ends. CDR1 is SSHAT, CDR2 FNYEAQ, per germline (reference sequence). The CDR3 runs to 13 residues. CDR3 in DNA: TGTGCCAGCAGCTTAGAGGAGGGTGACGAGCAGTACTTC. The encoded protein is CASSLEEGDEQYF.

This clone has more than one count but fewer than ten. This sequence joins TRBV7-2 and TRBJ1-1; D perhaps matches TRBD1 (5 bases). Trimming left V 5 bases short and J 0 bases short, with 19 bases between. This CDR3 has 17 residues. Germline CDR1 reads SGHTA; CDR2 reads FQGNSA. For the CDR3, the DNA is TGTGCCAGCAGCGAGGGGTCAGGGATCGGAGTGAACACTGAAGCTTTCTTT. It codes for CASSEGSGIGVNTEAFF.

The chain employs TRBV28 and TRBJ1-1, with a tentative D call TRBD1 (5 bases). V dropped 4 bases and J dropped 0 bases, with 9 bases sitting between them. Germline lookup yields CDR1 MDHEN and CDR2 SYDVKM. The CDR3 has 14 amino acids. The CDR3 DNA reads as TGTGCCAGCAGTTCGGGGACCGTGAACACTGAAGCTTTCTTT. Translating it yields CASSSGTVNTEAFF.

This chain links TRBV7-9 with TRBJ2-1; 7 bases line up with TRBD1. The CDR3 loop spans 13 amino acids. The junction had 6 bases not matched to a gene; V was cut back by 2 bases and J by 11 bases. In germline, CDR1 is SEHNR, CDR2 FQNEAQ (reference sequence). CDR3 loop: CASSLTGDPQQFF. For the CDR3, the DNA is TGTGCCAGCAGCTTAACAGGGGATCCTCAGCAGTTCTTC.

This clone is medium-sized (0.01 to 0.1%). This chain links TRBV6-5 with TRBJ2-2; possibly TRBD1 for D (5 bases). CDR1 and CDR2 from the germline V gene are MNHEY and SVGAGI. CDR3 length: 14 amino acids. The germline V and J ends were trimmed by 5 bases and 5 bases, with 12 bases remaining between them. The CDR3 here is CASSPGRGTGELFF. The DNA of the CDR3 is TGTGCCAGCAGTCCAGGAAGGGGTACCGGGGAGCTGTTTTTT.

There are a few counts of this clone. This rearrangement joins TRBV10-2 to TRBJ2-2; perhaps TRBD2 as D (7 bases). Trimming removed 6 bases from V and 4 bases from J, with 15 bases in between. The germline gives CDR1 WSHSY, CDR2 SAAADI. The CDR3 is made up of 15 amino acids. The CDR3 reads CASRGGAMITGELFF. The CDR3 bases are TGCGCCAGCAGGGGGGGGGCCATGATCACCGGGGAGCTGTTTTTT.

The chain is built from TRBV27 and TRBJ1-1; perhaps TRBD1 as D (6 bases). This CDR3 is 14 amino acids long. V gave up 7 bases and J gave up 1 base, with 13 bases separating them. Germline CDR1 is MNHEY and CDR2 is SMNVEV (reference sequence). The CDR3 here is CASKNRVGNTEAFF. DNA for the CDR3: TGTGCCAGCAAAAACAGGGTGGGGAACACTGAAGCTTTCTTT.

The J gene is TRBJ2-7, the V gene TRBV4-1, with 7 bases aligning to TRBD2. Unmatched junction bases numbered 6, after V lost 4 bases and J lost 3 bases. The CDR3 length is 14 residues. From germline, CDR1 is MGHRA and CDR2 YSYEKL. This chain's CDR3 is CASSPRTGGYEQYF. The DNA of the CDR3 is TGCGCCAGCAGCCCAAGAACGGGAGGCTACGAGCAGTACTTC.

The chain carries TRBV27 and TRBJ2-7, with a tentative D call TRBD2 (5 bases). Germline CDR1 MNHEY, CDR2 SMNVEV (reference sequence). Trimming shortened V by 5 bases and J by 0 bases, and 8 bases separated the two germline ends. This CDR3 has 13 residues. CDR3 region: CASSIGSSYEQYF. CDR3 coding DNA: TGTGCCAGCAGTATAGGGAGCTCCTACGAGCAGTACTTC.

Within the sample, this clone is medium-sized. This sequence joins TRBV4-1 and TRBJ2-7, with D perhaps TRBD2 (6 bases). The V and J ends lost 4 bases and 6 bases respectively, with 22 bases between them. Germline V gene lookup returns CDR1 MGHRA and CDR2 YSYEKL. The CDR3 totals 16 residues. In DNA form, the CDR3 reads TGCGCCAGCAGCCGTCACTCGGGGGTAGTCAGGAGCGAGCAGTACTTC. Translation: CASSRHSGVVRSEQYF.

This clone was seen more than once but under ten times. The chain couples TRBV27 to TRBJ2-7, with D maybe TRBD1 (6 bases). Trimming took 4 bases from V and 2 from J, leaving 9 bases between them. This CDR3 has 13 residues. The V gene's germline CDR1 is MNHEY and CDR2 SMNVEV (reference sequence). CDR3 in amino acids: CASSYGQTYEQYF. CDR3 sequence (DNA): TGTGCCAGCAGTTACGGACAGACCTACGAGCAGTACTTC.

This clone rates as medium-sized. The rearrangement links TRBV4-3 to TRBJ2-1; 7 positions agree with TRBD2. This CDR3 has 15 residues. V trimming: 3 bases; J trimming: 3 bases; junction bases outside the gene matches: 5. Germline CDR1 reads LGHNA; CDR2 reads YSLEER. CDR3 sequence: CASSQAGDYYNEQFF. The DNA for the CDR3 is TGCGCCAGCAGCCAGGCGGGGGACTACTACAATGAGCAGTTCTTC.